These 27 T cell receptor beta chains were sequenced from one sample in a study of control samples from healthy donors and cancer patients. Sequenced by immunoSEQ multiplex PCR; TCRdb stores in-frame clones only, minus some. The table has 150,000 to 200,000 clones, 85% to 95% seen once. Sequences were obtained from blood. These TCRs come from a woman younger than 30 in good health.

The chain joins TRBV4-1 to TRBJ1-4; D unclear. With 4 bases removed from V and 0 bases from J, the gap between germline ends came to 15 bases. Germline CDR1 MGHRA, CDR2 YSYEKL. The CDR3 runs 17 residues. Written as DNA, the CDR3 is TGCGCCAGCAGCCGGAATCCCCCAGGAGCAACTAATGAAAAACTGTTTTTT. This sequence encodes CASSRNPPGATNEKLFF.

The rearrangement uses TRBV4-1 and TRBJ1-2; D perhaps matches TRBD1 (5 bases). The V end was cut by 1 base, the J end by 3 bases, with 9 bases between. The germline V gene encodes CDR1 MGHRA and CDR2 YSYEKL. This CDR3 spans 14 amino acids. As DNA, the CDR3 is TGCGCCAGCAGCCAAGCGGGGCAGCACTATGGCTACACCTTC. Residues: CASSQAGQHYGYTF.

The V call is TRBV3-1 (or the pseudogene TRBV3-2), the J call TRBJ1-2, with D hard to call. Germline lookup yields CDR1 LGHDT and CDR2 YNNKEL (reference sequence). This CDR3 has 13 amino acids. Trimming pared 4 bases from V and 4 bases from J, leaving 10 bases between. CDR3 DNA: TGTGCCAGCAGCCCCCCCGATAGCTATGGCTACACCTTC. The encoded protein is CASSPPDSYGYTF.

This clone was picked up a small number of times. The CDR3 sequence: CASSSLNDGYTF. As DNA, the CDR3 is TGTGCCAGCAGCTCTTTGAACGATGGCTACACCTTC. V gene TRBV3-1 (or the pseudogene TRBV3-2) combines with J gene TRBJ1-2; D remains ambiguous. This CDR3 has 12 residues. Germline CDR1 is LGHDT and CDR2 is YNNKEL (reference sequence). Between the trimmed V and J ends, which lost 5 bases and 6 bases, there was a span of 10 bases.

This sequence joins TRBV10-1 and TRBJ1-2; possibly TRBD1 for D (5 bases). The CDR3 spans 15 residues. CDR1 and CDR2 (germline): WNHNN, SYGVQD (reference sequence). V lost 8 bases, J lost 5 bases, and 21 bases lay in between. The CDR3 DNA is TGCGCCAGCGCCCAGGGAGGGACGGGAGATTATGGCTACACCTTC. Translation: CASAQGGTGDYGYTF.

J is TRBJ1-1 and V is TRBV19; possibly TRBD1 for D (6 bases). CDR1 and CDR2 from the germline V gene are LNHDA and SQIVND (reference sequence). The CDR3 totals 14 residues. The V end was cut by 3 bases, the J end by 5 bases, with 13 bases between. CDR3 region: CASSIRGARTEAFF. The CDR3 coding sequence is TGTGCCAGTAGTATTCGGGGGGCGAGAACTGAAGCTTTCTTT. The whole variable domain, remainder taken from reference TRBV19 and TRBJ1-1, is DGGITQSPKYLFRKEGQNVTLSCEQNLNHDAMYWYRQDPGQGLRLIYYSQIVNDFQKGDIAEGYSVSREKKESFPLTVTSAQKNPTAFYLCASSIRGARTEAFFGQGTRLTVV.

V gene TRBV28 combines with J gene TRBJ2-2, with D hard to call. V lost 8 bases and J lost 8, with 9 bases in between. The CDR3 sequence is 11 residues long. The germline CDR1 and CDR2 sequences are MDHEN and SYDVKM. The CDR3 DNA reads as TGTGCCAGCCAGGCTTATGGGGAGCTGTTTTTT. Translating gives CASQAYGELFF.

The chain links TRBV4-1 to TRBJ1-1, with a weak D call TRBD1 (5 bases). The V end was cut by 4 bases, the J end by 1 base, with 13 bases between. The CDR3 runs 15 residues. From germline, CDR1 is MGHRA and CDR2 YSYEKL. CDR3 sequence reads: CASSRAQGGNTEAFF. In DNA form, the CDR3 reads TGCGCCAGCAGCCGAGCGCAGGGAGGGAACACTGAAGCTTTCTTT.

The chain carries TRBV19 and TRBJ1-6, with 7 bases identical to TRBD1. The CDR3 is 14 residues long. J was trimmed by 8 bases and V by 3 bases; bases with no gene match: 4. CDR1 LNHDA and CDR2 SQIVND come from the germline V gene (reference sequence). This CDR3 is CASSMDRWDSPLHF. As DNA, the CDR3 is TGTGCCAGTAGTATGGACAGGTGGGATTCACCCCTCCACTTT.

The rearrangement links TRBV5-8 to TRBJ1-2; no clear D. The CDR3 totals 14 residues. Germline CDR1 and CDR2: SGHTS and YDEGEE. V was clipped by 1 base and J by 4 bases, with 11 bases between them. CDR3 protein: CASSLTRVGYGYTF. Here the CDR3 DNA reads TGTGCCAGCAGCTTGACGAGGGTTGGCTATGGCTACACCTTC.

V gene TRBV3-1 (or the pseudogene TRBV3-2) combines with J gene TRBJ2-1, with D possibly TRBD1 on 6 matching bases. This CDR3 is 13 amino acids long. From germline, CDR1 is LGHDT and CDR2 YNNKEL (reference sequence). Trimming removed 4 bases from V and 3 bases from J, with 7 bases in between. The DNA of the CDR3 is TGTGCCAGCAGCCGGACAGTCTACAATGAGCAGTTCTTC. This translates into CASSRTVYNEQFF.

The CDR3 DNA reads as TGTGCCAGCAGGTTGCTATCCGGGGGCTACGAGCAGTACTTC. This codes for CASRLLSGGYEQYF. The chain employs TRBV5-6 and TRBJ2-7; D might be TRBD2 (6 bases). V gave up 5 bases and J gave up 3 bases, with 15 bases separating them. The CDR3 is made up of 14 amino acids. The germline V gene encodes CDR1 SGHDT and CDR2 YYEEEE.

The chain is built from TRBV12-5 and TRBJ2-5; the D gene is possibly TRBD1 (6 bases). V shed 7 bases and J shed 2 bases, with 14 bases lying between them. From germline, CDR1 is LGHNT and CDR2 FRNRAP. The CDR3 extends over 14 amino acids. The CDR3 sequence: CASAPLGAQETQYF. The CDR3 nucleotides are TGTGCTAGTGCCCCTCTGGGGGCTCAAGAGACCCAGTACTTC. Variable domain in full (rest from reference TRBV12-5 and TRBJ2-5): DARVTQTPRHKVTEMGQEVTMRCQPILGHNTVFWYRQTMMQGLELLAYFRNRAPLDDSGMPKDRFSAEMPDATLATLKIQPSEPRDSAVYFCASAPLGAQETQYFGPGTRLLVL.

This chain connects TRBV18 to TRBJ2-3; D gene ambiguous. Germline CDR1 is KGHSH and CDR2 is LQKENI. V shed 2 bases and J shed 4 bases, with 10 bases lying between them. There are 14 residues in the CDR3. This chain's CDR3 is CASSPTNSADTQYF. The CDR3 DNA is TGTGCCAGCTCACCAACAAATTCCGCAGATACGCAGTATTTT.

This clone was seen only a few times. The V and J genes are TRBV6-2 or TRBV6-3 and TRBJ1-1; D ambiguous. This CDR3 is built from 12 residues. The ends were cut back, 6 bases at V and 4 bases at J, with 9 bases in the middle. Germline assignment: CDR1 MNHEY and CDR2 SVGEGT. The CDR3, as DNA: TGTGCCAGCAGCGGGGTTGGCACTGAAGCTTTCTTT. This sequence encodes CASSGVGTEAFF.

The chain is built from TRBV28 and TRBJ1-5, with 8 bases lining up with TRBD1. CDR1 MDHEN and CDR2 SYDVKM come from the germline V gene. V gave up 5 bases and J gave up 9 bases; unmatched junction bases: 15. The CDR3 covers 16 residues. The CDR3 spells CASSQGQVELGRPQHF. CDR3 nucleotides: TGTGCCAGCAGTCAGGGACAGGTCGAATTAGGCCGGCCCCAGCATTTT.

The rearrangement joins TRBV5-5 to TRBJ2-2, with 12 positions matching TRBD1. Trimming cost V 4 bases and J 4 bases; bases outside gene matches: 5. This CDR3 has 16 residues. Germline V gives CDR1 SGHKS, CDR2 YYEKEE (reference sequence). The CDR3 loop reads CASSVGTGGLTGELFF. CDR3 sequence (DNA): TGTGCCAGCAGCGTCGGGACAGGGGGCCTCACCGGGGAGCTGTTTTTT.

This rearrangement joins TRBV6-5 to TRBJ1-1; D might be TRBD1 (5 bases). This CDR3 region has 13 residues. V lost 10 bases and J lost 1, with 13 bases in between. CDR1 and CDR2 from the germline V gene are MNHEY and SVGAGI. CDR3 sequence reads: CATTRGTNTEAFF. For the CDR3, the DNA is TGTGCCACCACACGGGGGACGAACACTGAAGCTTTCTTT.

This sequence joins TRBV5-1 and TRBJ1-2, with a weak D call TRBD1 (5 bases). The CDR3 has 13 amino acids. The V and J ends lost 0 bases and 5 bases respectively, with 8 bases between them. Germline CDR1 is SGHRS and CDR2 is YFSETQ. This chain's CDR3 is CASSLGDPYGYTF. CDR3 coding DNA: TGCGCCAGCAGCTTGGGGGACCCATATGGCTACACCTTC.

This clone showed up just once. V and J are TRBV11-2 and TRBJ1-4; a weak D match, TRBD1 (5 bases). Trimming pared 5 bases from V and 8 bases from J, leaving 12 bases between. The CDR3 spans 13 residues. Germline CDR1 SGHAT, CDR2 FQNNGV. As DNA, the CDR3 is TGTGCCAGCAGCACGGGGCGCTTGGAAAAACTGTTTTTT. This codes for CASSTGRLEKLFF. Full variable domain (rest looked up from reference TRBV11-2 and TRBJ1-4): EAGVAQSPRYKIIEKRQSVAFWCNPISGHATLYWYQQILGQGPKLLIQFQNNGVVDDSQLPKDRFSAERLKGVDSTLKIQPAKLEDSAVYLCASSTGRLEKLFFGSGTQLSVL.

V is TRBV19 and J is TRBJ2-3, with 10 positions matching TRBD1. Per the germline V gene, CDR1 is LNHDA and CDR2 is SQIVND (reference sequence). V shed 2 bases, J shed 5 bases, and the junction held 7 bases outside the gene matches. The CDR3 runs to 16 residues. In DNA, the CDR3 is TGTGCCAGTAGTATACTCCCGGGACAGGGGAAAGATACGCAGTATTTT. Translating gives CASSILPGQGKDTQYF.

This chain joins TRBV3-1 (or the pseudogene TRBV3-2) and TRBJ1-6; 8 positions agree with TRBD1. CDR1 and CDR2 from the germline V gene are LGHDT and YNNKEL (reference sequence). V lost 4 bases and J lost 7; bases outside the gene matches: 9. The CDR3 has 16 amino acids. DNA for the CDR3: TGTGCCAGCAGCCCCTATTTAGGACAGGGAAATTCACCCCTCCACTTT. Its protein is CASSPYLGQGNSPLHF.

The rearrangement links TRBV2 to TRBJ1-4; no firm D call. This CDR3 is built from 15 residues. V was shortened by 5 bases and J by 8 bases, with 18 bases between the two germline ends. Germline V gene sequence: CDR1 SNHLY, CDR2 FYNNEI. The CDR3 nucleotides read TGTGCCAGCAGTTCTGACCTAACCCTAGGGGAAAAACTGTTTTTT. This encodes CASSSDLTLGEKLFF.

The chain couples TRBV28 to TRBJ1-2; TRBD1 agrees at 7 bases. V shed 2 bases, J shed 9 bases, and the junction held 3 bases outside the gene matches. The CDR3 runs to 12 residues. Germline V gene lookup returns CDR1 MDHEN and CDR2 SYDVKM. This chain's CDR3 is CASSLRTGSYTF. The DNA of the CDR3 is TGTGCCAGCAGTTTACGGACAGGAAGCTACACCTTC.

V gene TRBV7-2 combines with J gene TRBJ2-5, with 8 bases fitting TRBD2. This CDR3 has 14 residues. V lost 3 bases, J lost 5 bases, and 5 bases stayed unmatched. Germline V gene data show CDR1 as SGHTA and CDR2 as FQGNSA. CDR3 residues: CASSLAGGRETQYF. The CDR3 DNA follows: TGTGCCAGCAGCTTGGCGGGGGGCCGTGAGACCCAGTACTTC.

The genes are TRBV2 and TRBJ2-1; D possibly matches TRBD1 or TRBD2 (5 bases each). V was shortened by 8 bases and J by 8 bases, with 19 bases between the two germline ends. This CDR3 region has 14 residues. The V gene's germline CDR1 is SNHLY and CDR2 FYNNEI. In nucleotides, the CDR3 is TGTGCCAGCCTAAGGGGACCTATAGGCTATGAGCAGTTCTTC. Its translation is CASLRGPIGYEQFF.

The V and J genes are TRBV7-9 and TRBJ2-1; 7 bases align to TRBD1. V shed 6 bases and J 6 bases; nucleotides not matched to a gene: 11. Germline V gives CDR1 SEHNR, CDR2 FQNEAQ (reference sequence). CDR3 size: 15 residues. CDR3 sequence: CASSPWGQYLNEQFF. Written as DNA, the CDR3 is TGTGCCAGCAGTCCGTGGGGACAGTACCTCAATGAGCAGTTCTTC.